This T cell receptor (beta chain) was documented in a study of molecular identifiers for immune sequencing clone quantification. On the study more broadly: Split five ways in replicates, RNA from around 20,000 or 99,000 naive CD8 cells had four portions sequenced.

Library preparation followed earlier protocols using designated TCR primers. Using its own MiXCR run on the PCR reads, TCRdb lists one record per CDR3 protein. The table records roughly 93,000 distinct CDR3 sequences, about 23% of them present only once. A CD8+CD4-CCR7+CD45RA+ gate was used to sort naive CD8 T cells. CDR3 length: 15 residues. The germline V gene encodes CDR1 SGHVS and CDR2 FQNEAQ. V was pared by 1 base and J by 3 bases, with 13 bases between. Remarks on this clonotype: Its antigen is unknown.

Study-level points and caveats: Effector cells had over 98% of their molecules in clones above 20 RNA copies, while naive cells had under 1%.

The source is a human donor in good health. Some libraries in this study had Jurkat cell RNA spiked in. Input material: naive CD8+ T cells from blood, with Jurkat cell RNA spiked in. The sample's subset: FACS-sorted CD8+CD4-CCR7+CD45RA+ naive T cells. This chain links TRBV7-8 with TRBJ2-7, with D hard to call. The CDR3 spells CASSLEWSGYYEQYF. The CDR3 region has the DNA TGTGCCAGCAGCTTAGAGTGGTCAGGCTACTACGAGCAGTACTTC.